The rows below give T cell receptor beta chains drawn from one sample of a study of control samples from healthy donors and cancer patients. Method: immunoSEQ multiplex PCR; TCRdb's copy keeps in-frame clones and lacks some. The sample holds over 200,000 clones, approximately 80% seen once. The sample comprised PBMCs. The receptor source for this set is a woman between 55 and 75 years old with lung cancer. The CDR3 runs from the conserved cysteine through the conserved F or W. Clone size is given for some rows only: seen once, a few or many times, or a class if the clone is expanded.

j_call v_call clone_size cdr3_aa
TRBJ1-5 TRBV5-5 . CASSLERFNQPQHF
TRBJ1-6 TRBV5-6 . CASSFQNSPLHF
TRBJ1-1 TRBV2 . CASSEEGGDTEAFF
TRBJ2-1 TRBV6-5 . CASKVRGSSYNEQFF
TRBJ1-3 TRBV30 once CAWNAGARANTIYF
TRBJ1-6 TRBV7-9 few CASSTGTGKSSYNSPLHF
TRBJ2-7 TRBV2 . CASTLGLAGGVDKQYF
TRBJ1-2 TRBV23-1 . CASSQIRASNYGYTF
TRBJ1-2 TRBV3-1/TRBV3-2 . CASSQEVGYGYTF
TRBJ2-1 TRBV7-3 few CASSLGTTGGYNEQFF
TRBJ1-1 TRBV7-9 . CASSFTRNAVGTEAFF
TRBJ1-1 TRBV7-9 few CASSTRGQENTEAFF
TRBJ1-6 TRBV6-6 . CASSQDSPLHF
TRBJ2-2 TRBV9 once CASSGLAAGTGELFF
TRBJ1-6 TRBV5-1 . CASSLQKGNSPLHF
TRBJ2-7 TRBV3-1/TRBV3-2 few CASSQAFYEQYF
TRBJ2-5 TRBV6-5 . CASSLLAGGQETQYF
TRBJ1-4 TRBV3-1/TRBV3-2 few CASAQGRNNEKLFF
TRBJ2-7 TRBV19 once CASSIGTGYEQYF
TRBJ2-3 TRBV10-3 . CAIEDTRHRYTQYF
TRBJ1-2 TRBV6-5 . CATKTENYGYTF
TRBJ2-5 TRBV10-3 . CAISEGTGGSRETQYF
TRBJ1-1 TRBV30 . CAWSGDEEAFF
TRBJ2-7 TRBV6-5 . CASSYNSYEQYF
TRBJ2-5 TRBV6-1 . CASSEGVAGGQETQYF
TRBJ2-7 TRBV30 . CACRRGSTYEQYF
TRBJ2-3 TRBV24-1 . CATSGTTDTQYF
TRBJ1-2 TRBV6-5 . CASSYGGRNYGYTF
TRBJ2-3 TRBV29-1 . CSVSDRGTDTQYF
TRBJ2-1 TRBV10-3 . CAISTRLAPGNEQFF
TRBJ2-5 TRBV2 . CASRETVAGQETQYF
TRBJ2-7 TRBV5-1 . CASSLAPGQGTYEQYF
TRBJ2-4 TRBV28 . CASSSSGAGKNIQYF
TRBJ1-4 TRBV5-1 . CASSLGTDEKLFF
TRBJ2-3 TRBV9 . CASSVVPRMEDTQYF
TRBJ1-1 TRBV29-1 many CSVDSRQIMNTEAFF
TRBJ1-1 TRBV5-6 . CASSFFRLGTEAFF
TRBJ2-7 TRBV11-2 . CASSLERVSYEQYF
TRBJ2-3 TRBV5-1 . CASSFRGVDTQYF
TRBJ1-2 TRBV7-9 . CASSQPTGSGYTF
TRBJ1-6 TRBV5-5 . CASSAPGYDRVSSPLHF
TRBJ2-3 TRBV30 . CAWRLAGSADTQYF
TRBJ2-7 TRBV28 . CASWDRTGGIHEQYF
TRBJ2-1 TRBV24-1 few CATSGGASGRAPYNEQFF
TRBJ2-3 TRBV12-5 . CASEVGMTNTDTQYF
TRBJ1-2 TRBV6-5 . CASSLTGLTNYSYTF
TRBJ1-5 TRBV19 . CASSSPGNRPQHF
TRBJ2-3 TRBV10-1 . CASSESTGRAQGDTQYF
TRBJ2-2 TRBV29-1 once CSVAGNTGELFF
TRBJ2-7 TRBV28 . CASRASGASYEQYF
TRBJ2-7 TRBV2 few CASSEFGTGGDFYEQYF
TRBJ2-4 TRBV19 . CASMGAGLQYF
TRBJ2-5 TRBV2 few CASSERRGGQQETQYF
TRBJ1-2 TRBV10-1 . CASGGEGVITLYGYTF
TRBJ1-5 TRBV5-1 . CASSLQGGHNQPQHF
TRBJ2-7 TRBV28 . CASKSGIAYRAYEQYF